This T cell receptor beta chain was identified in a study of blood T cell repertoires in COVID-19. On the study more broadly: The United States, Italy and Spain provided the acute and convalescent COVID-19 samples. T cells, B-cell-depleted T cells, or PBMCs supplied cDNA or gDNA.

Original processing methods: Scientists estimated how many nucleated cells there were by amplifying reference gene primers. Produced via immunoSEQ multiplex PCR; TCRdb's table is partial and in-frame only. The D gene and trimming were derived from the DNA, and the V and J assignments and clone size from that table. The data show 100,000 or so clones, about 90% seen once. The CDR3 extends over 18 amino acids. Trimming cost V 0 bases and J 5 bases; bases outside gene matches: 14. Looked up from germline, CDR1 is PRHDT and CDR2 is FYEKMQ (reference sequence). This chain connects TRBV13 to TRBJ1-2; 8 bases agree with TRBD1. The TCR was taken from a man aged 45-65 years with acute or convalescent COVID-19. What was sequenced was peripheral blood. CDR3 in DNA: TGTGCCAGCAGCTTAGGGAGACAGGGGAGGGTTGTAGAATATGGCTACACCTTC. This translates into CASSLGRQGRVVEYGYTF.